One sample yielded the 25 T cell receptor beta chains listed below, sequenced in a study of technical replicates of blood from several donors. Profiling relied on immunoSEQ multiplex PCR, and the TCRdb table lists in-frame clones only, not all of them. In the table there are approximately 75,000 clones, just under 95% of which are singletons. Sequenced material: T cells isolated from PBMCs. The receptors come from a human donor in good health.

The rearrangement joins TRBV28 to TRBJ1-1; the D is unclear. Trimming took off 3 bases at V and 4 bases at J, with 12 bases between the two ends. CDR1 and CDR2 from the germline V gene are MDHEN and SYDVKM. CDR3 length: 14 amino acids. CDR3 in DNA: TGTGCCAGCAGTTTTTTGGTGGTGGCCACTGAAGCTTTCTTT. This encodes CASSFLVVATEAFF.

The V gene is TRBV30, the J gene TRBJ2-1; 8 bases align to TRBD2. Per germline, CDR1 GTSNPN and CDR2 SVGIG (reference sequence). The V segment lost 0 bases and the J segment 0 bases; nucleotides outside the gene matches: 4. The CDR3 is 16 residues long. The DNA of the CDR3 is TGTGCCTGGAGTGTATTGAGCGGGAGCTCCTACAATGAGCAGTTCTTC. The encoded protein is CAWSVLSGSSYNEQFF.

The CDR3 protein is CASSPTGNTGELFF. The CDR3 DNA sequence: TGTGCCAGCAGCCCGACAGGGAACACCGGGGAGCTGTTTTTT. This rearrangement joins TRBV7-3 to TRBJ2-2; tentatively, D is TRBD1 (6 bases). CDR1 and CDR2 from the germline V gene are SGHTA and FQGTGA. CDR3 size: 14 residues. Trimming took 5 bases from V and 1 from J, leaving 8 bases between them.

The chain is built from TRBV11-2 and TRBJ1-2; no clear D gene. This CDR3 is built from 14 residues. The V gene lost 0 bases and the J gene lost 7 bases, with 12 bases spanning the gap. Germline lookup yields CDR1 SGHAT and CDR2 FQNNGV. CDR3 loop: CASSLDWGGLGYTF. CDR3 nucleotide sequence: TGTGCCAGCAGCTTAGACTGGGGAGGTCTTGGCTACACCTTC. Together with reference TRBV11-2 and TRBJ1-2, the CDR3 gives the full variable domain: EAGVAQSPRYKIIEKRQSVAFWCNPISGHATLYWYQQILGQGPKLLIQFQNNGVVDDSQLPKDRFSAERLKGVDSTLKIQPAKLEDSAVYLCASSLDWGGLGYTFGSGTRLTVV.

With regard to this clone: The identical CDR3 is also encoded by other nucleotide sequences in the sample. This chain joins TRBV6-5 and TRBJ1-5; a weak D match, TRBD1 (5 bases). Trimming took off 2 bases at V and 4 bases at J, with 6 bases between the two ends. The CDR3 runs to 13 residues. Germline values: CDR1 MNHEY, CDR2 SVGAGI. In DNA form, the CDR3 reads TGTGCCAGCAGTTACGGGGGGAATCAGCCCCAGCATTTT. It yields the protein CASSYGGNQPQHF.

This clone has only one observation. The chain carries TRBV29-1 and TRBJ2-5; TRBD2 aligns across 11 bases. There are 14 residues in the CDR3. Looked up from germline, CDR1 is SQVTM and CDR2 is ANQGSEA. Trimming removed 3 bases from V and 5 bases from J; junction bases left unmatched: 5. CDR3 sequence (DNA): TGCAGCGTTGATAGCGGGAGGGTCGGGGAGACCCAGTACTTC. Protein sequence: CSVDSGRVGETQYF.

This sequence joins TRBV7-2 and TRBJ2-7, with D unresolved. V lost 1 base and J lost 13, with 20 bases in between. The CDR3 covers 14 residues. Germline V gene data show CDR1 as SGHTA and CDR2 as FQGNSA. DNA for the CDR3: TGTGCCAGCAGCTTAGAAGGCGGCCCTTCCATGGGTTACTTC. This codes for CASSLEGGPSMGYF.

V and J are TRBV7-8 and TRBJ2-1, with 15 bases fitting TRBD2. J was trimmed by 0 bases and V by 4 bases; bases with no gene match: 4. The CDR3 runs to 18 residues. Germline loops: CDR1 SGHVS, CDR2 FQNEAQ. The CDR3 sequence is CASSYGLAGGSSYNEQFF. CDR3 nucleotides: TGTGCCAGCAGCTACGGACTAGCGGGAGGGAGCTCCTACAATGAGCAGTTCTTC.

V and J are TRBV29-1 and TRBJ2-3, with 9 bases fitting TRBD2. There are 16 residues in the CDR3. CDR1 and CDR2 (germline): SQVTM, ANQGSEA. The junction had 10 bases not matched to a gene; V was cut back by 1 base and J by 5 bases. CDR3 sequence reads: CSVEVEAGGPGDTQYF. In DNA form, the CDR3 reads TGCAGCGTTGAAGTGGAAGCGGGAGGTCCCGGAGATACGCAGTATTTT.

The chain combines TRBV7-8 with TRBJ1-2; TRBD1 agrees at 9 bases. The CDR3 totals 16 residues. Germline V gene data show CDR1 as SGHVS and CDR2 as FQNEAQ. Losses at the gene ends were 1 base for V and 3 bases for J; bases not matched to a gene: 6. The CDR3 region is CASSLDPGQGHYGYTF. The CDR3 DNA is TGTGCCAGCAGCTTAGATCCGGGACAGGGCCACTATGGCTACACCTTC.

The chain combines TRBV6-6 with TRBJ1-5; D is undetermined. Deletions cut 6 bases from V and 4 bases from J, with 10 bases between. The CDR3 extends over 13 amino acids. From germline, CDR1 is MNHNY and CDR2 SVGAGI (reference sequence). The CDR3 reads CASREHGNQPQHF. CDR3 coding DNA: TGTGCCAGCAGGGAGCATGGGAATCAGCCCCAGCATTTT.

J is TRBJ2-1 and V is TRBV7-2, with no clear D. Germline V lookup: CDR1 SGHTA, CDR2 FQGNSA. The ends were cut back, 2 bases at V and 5 bases at J, with 7 bases in the middle. This CDR3 has 13 residues. This CDR3 is CASSLLPDNEQFF. The CDR3 DNA sequence: TGTGCCAGCAGCTTATTACCAGACAATGAGCAGTTCTTC.

The chain employs TRBV9 and TRBJ2-2; 12 bases fit TRBD2. J gave up 4 bases and V 3 bases, and 1 base lay outside the gene matches. Per germline, CDR1 SGDLS and CDR2 YYNGEE. The length of the CDR3 is 15 residues. The CDR3 DNA reads TGTGCCAGCAGCGGGGGACTAGCGGGCACCGGGGAGCTGTTTTTT. Translating gives CASSGGLAGTGELFF.

This chain joins TRBV28 and TRBJ1-5; unclear D gene. The germline CDR1 and CDR2 sequences are MDHEN and SYDVKM. V lost 8 bases, J lost 5 bases, and 10 bases lay in between. The CDR3 is 12 amino acids. The CDR3 spells CASLGSYQPQHF. The CDR3 DNA is TGTGCCAGCTTGGGCAGCTATCAGCCCCAGCATTTT.

V is TRBV5-4 and J is TRBJ1-3; tentatively, D is TRBD1 (5 bases). The CDR3 length is 14 residues. In germline, CDR1 is SGHNT, CDR2 YYREEE (reference sequence). V dropped 0 bases and J dropped 3 bases, with 7 bases sitting between them. The chain's CDR3 is CASSLAGVGNTIYF. DNA of the CDR3: TGTGCCAGCAGCTTGGCGGGGGTTGGAAACACCATATATTTT.

The V call is TRBV11-2, the J call TRBJ2-1; D unclear. Germline CDR1 and CDR2: SGHAT and FQNNGV. The CDR3 is 15 amino acids. The V gene lost 4 bases and the J gene lost 0 bases, with 10 bases spanning the gap. CDR3 DNA: TGTGCCAGCAGCTCCCGGTTGAGCTCCTACAATGAGCAGTTCTTC. This gives the protein CASSSRLSSYNEQFF.

V is TRBV4-2 and J is TRBJ2-7, with 9 bases matching TRBD2. V lost 1 base and J lost 2; bases outside the gene matches: 3. CDR3 length equals 15 residues. Germline values: CDR1 LGHNA, CDR2 YNFKEQ. CDR3 nucleotides: TGTGCCAGCAGCCAAGCTTCTAGCGGGACCTACGAGCAGTACTTC. Its protein is CASSQASSGTYEQYF.

This rearrangement joins TRBV9 to TRBJ2-3; TRBD2 aligns across 8 bases. V gave up 0 bases and J gave up 6 bases; unmatched junction bases: 6. CDR1 and CDR2 (germline): SGDLS, YYNGEE. The CDR3 extends over 15 amino acids. The DNA of the CDR3 is TGTGCCAGCAGCGTAGCTAACGGGAGGGCGGATACGCAGTATTTT. Its protein is CASSVANGRADTQYF.

This clone has only a few counts. The chain combines TRBV2 with TRBJ1-1; tentative D call: TRBD1 (5 bases). Germline V lookup: CDR1 SNHLY, CDR2 FYNNEI. V was shortened by 7 bases and J by 0 bases, with 9 bases between the two germline ends. The CDR3 is 13 amino acids. The CDR3 here is CASKGSMNTEAFF. The DNA of the CDR3 is TGTGCCAGCAAGGGGTCCATGAACACTGAAGCTTTCTTT.

The chain uses TRBV7-3 and TRBJ1-2, with TRBD1 identical over 8 bases. CDR1 and CDR2 (germline): SGHTA, FQGTGA. V shed 7 bases, J shed 7 bases, and the junction held 8 bases outside the gene matches. This CDR3 has 13 residues. The chain's CDR3 is CASTFSGTGGYTF. The CDR3, as DNA: TGTGCCAGCACCTTCTCCGGGACAGGTGGCTACACCTTC.

The chain links TRBV18 to TRBJ2-5; TRBD2 matches 7 bases. The CDR3 runs 15 residues. Per germline, CDR1 KGHSH and CDR2 LQKENI. V shed 4 bases, J shed 5 bases, and the junction held 10 bases outside the gene matches. The CDR3 DNA reads TGTGCCAGCTCACGACTCCCGGGGGGTAGCGAGACCCAGTACTTC. This encodes CASSRLPGGSETQYF. The full variable domain, completed using reference TRBV18 and TRBJ2-5, is NAGVMQNPRHLVRRRGQEARLRCSPMKGHSHVYWYRQLPEEGLKFMVYLQKENIIDESGMPKERFSAEFPKEGPSILRIQQVVRGDSAAYFCASSRLPGGSETQYFGPGTRLLVL.

The chain carries TRBV2 and TRBJ1-5; perhaps TRBD1 as D (5 bases). Germline V gene data show CDR1 as SNHLY and CDR2 as FYNNEI. V dropped 6 bases and J dropped 7 bases, with 13 bases sitting between them. This CDR3 is 13 amino acids long. CDR3 sequence reads: CASRGSGRQPQHF. CDR3 bases: TGTGCCAGCAGGGGGTCAGGGAGGCAGCCCCAGCATTTT.

The V call is TRBV10-3, the J call TRBJ1-5; D might be TRBD1 (5 bases). The CDR3 runs 15 residues. The germline V gene encodes CDR1 ENHRY and CDR2 SYGVKD. The V end was cut by 6 bases, the J end by 0 bases, with 12 bases between. The DNA of the CDR3 is TGTGCCATCAGCCTAACAGGTTATAGCAATCAGCCCCAGCATTTT. The encoded protein is CAISLTGYSNQPQHF.

V and J are TRBV2 and TRBJ1-2; 11 bases fit TRBD1. CDR1 and CDR2 (germline): SNHLY, FYNNEI. The CDR3 is 17 residues long. The trim removed 1 base at V and 1 base at J, leaving 5 bases unmatched. Here the CDR3 reads CASSEEVGTGGNYGYTF. CDR3 coding DNA: TGTGCCAGCAGTGAAGAAGTCGGGACAGGGGGTAACTATGGCTACACCTTC.

The J gene is TRBJ1-1, the V gene TRBV9; D might be TRBD1 (6 bases). Germline values: CDR1 SGDLS, CDR2 YYNGEE. V was cut by 1 base and J by 0 bases, with 13 bases left in between. This CDR3 region has 16 residues. The DNA of the CDR3 is TGTGCCAGCAGCGTATGGGGGGGGCCAATGAACACTGAAGCTTTCTTT. Its protein is CASSVWGGPMNTEAFF.